Below are 13 T cell receptor beta chains sequenced from a single sample in a study of CD8 T cells in Susac syndrome. Reverse transcription of 0.5 to 1 ug RNA used random hexamers. TCRdb re-called the immunoSEQ multiplex PCR reads with MiXCR, one entry per CDR3 protein. The data show about 400,000 distinct CDR3 sequences, more than 80% seen once. Material for sequencing was CD8+ T cells from PBMCs. All receptors come from a human donor with multiple sclerosis.

CDR3 bases: TGTGCCAGCAGTTACATTATGGAGTCCCCCGGGGAGCTGTTTTTT. This translates into CASSYIMESPGELFF. The chain couples TRBV6-5 to TRBJ2-2; D uncertain. Germline CDR1 and CDR2: MNHEY and SVGAGI. CDR3 length: 15 residues. The ends were cut back, 2 bases at V and 6 bases at J, with 13 bases in the middle.

The chain links TRBV2 to TRBJ1-2, with 8 bases that match TRBD1. Trimming cost V 11 bases and J 8 bases; bases outside gene matches: 22. Germline V gene lookup returns CDR1 SNHLY and CDR2 FYNNEI. The CDR3 extends over 16 amino acids. The CDR3 DNA reads TGTGCCGACGGACCGGACAGGGTCACGGCCCGAGGAGGCTACACCTTC. It yields the protein CADGPDRVTARGGYTF. The variable domain in full, completed from reference TRBV2 and TRBJ1-2, reads EPEVTQTPSHQVTQMGQEVILRCVPISNHLYFYWYRQILGQKVEFLVSFYNNEISEKSEIFDDQFSVERPDGSNFTLKIRSTKLEDSAMYFCADGPDRVTARGGYTFGSGTRLTVV.

This clonotype was seen a few times. This chain joins TRBV6-1 and TRBJ1-4, with D possibly TRBD1 on 5 matching bases. CDR3 size: 16 residues. V was shortened by 5 bases and J by 3 bases, with 16 bases between the two germline ends. Germline CDR1 and CDR2: MNHNS and SASEGT. The CDR3 sequence: CASSTAGSWANEKLFF. CDR3 coding DNA: TGTGCCAGCAGTACAGCAGGGAGTTGGGCTAATGAAAAACTGTTTTTT.

The chain is built from TRBV5-4 and TRBJ2-1; 10 bases are shared with TRBD2. The CDR3 runs to 15 residues. Germline CDR1 SGHNT, CDR2 YYREEE (reference sequence). V gave up 4 bases and J gave up 5 bases; unmatched junction bases: 6. The CDR3 sequence: CASSRGLAGDNEQFF. CDR3 coding DNA: TGTGCCAGCAGCCGGGGCCTAGCGGGAGACAATGAGCAGTTCTTC. The full variable domain, rest sourced from reference TRBV5-4 and TRBJ2-1, is ETGVTQSPTHLIKTRGQQVTLRCSSQSGHNTVSWYQQALGQGPQFIFQYYREEENGRGNFPPRFSGLQFPNYSSELNVNALELDDSALYLCASSRGLAGDNEQFFGPGTRLTVL.

CDR3 amino acids: CASRLTGTYEQYF. The CDR3 coding sequence is TGTGCCAGCAGGCTGACTGGGACTTACGAGCAGTACTTC. The J gene is TRBJ2-7, the V gene TRBV28; possibly TRBD2 for D (6 bases). V dropped 6 bases and J dropped 4 bases, with 13 bases sitting between them. From germline, CDR1 is MDHEN and CDR2 SYDVKM. The length of the CDR3 is 13 residues.

This clonotype was seen once. The junction shows a germline mismatch at one end, possibly a read error. The chain recombines TRBV7-9 with TRBJ2-7, with TRBD2 matching over 11 bases. From germline, CDR1 is SEHNR and CDR2 FQNEAQ (reference sequence). The CDR3 is 16 amino acids. CDR3: CASSLELAGALYGQYF. For the CDR3, the DNA is TGTGCCAGCAGCTTAGAACTAGCGGGGGCCTTGTACGGGCAGTACTTC.

The rearrangement uses TRBV7-2 and TRBJ2-7; a possible D gene is TRBD1 (5 bases). V lost 1 base, J lost 3 bases, and 10 bases lay in between. The CDR3 runs to 14 residues. The germline CDR1 and CDR2 sequences are SGHTA and FQGNSA. The CDR3: CASSLETEYYEQYF. DNA of the CDR3: TGTGCCAGCAGCTTAGAGACAGAGTACTACGAGCAGTACTTC.

V usage is TRBV12-3 or TRBV12-4 and J usage is TRBJ2-7; 10 bases agree with TRBD1. J gave up 0 bases and V 2 bases, and 4 bases lay outside the gene matches. CDR3 length: 16 amino acids. The CDR3 DNA reads TGTGCCAGCAGTTTATGGGGACAGGGGCCCTCCTACGAGCAGTACTTC. This codes for CASSLWGQGPSYEQYF.

The V call is TRBV4-1, the J call TRBJ2-7; D is ambiguous. CDR1 MGHRA and CDR2 YSYEKL come from the germline V gene. The CDR3 extends over 14 amino acids. Trimming removed 2 bases from V and 3 bases from J, with 11 bases in between. In DNA form, the CDR3 reads TGCGCCAGCAGCCAACCCGACTCCGGCTACGAGCAGTACTTC. It codes for CASSQPDSGYEQYF.

The chain links TRBV20-1 to TRBJ1-1; no clear D. Germline CDR1 reads DFQATT; CDR2 reads SNEGSKA (reference sequence). Trimming cost V 0 bases and J 1 base, with 12 bases left between them. This CDR3 region has 15 residues. Here the CDR3 reads CSARDRAFPNTEAFF. The CDR3 DNA is TGCAGTGCTAGAGATCGGGCTTTCCCGAACACTGAAGCTTTCTTT.

In DNA, the CDR3 is TGTGCCAGTGCGGGTCTCTCCTACGAGCAGTACTTC. Its translation: CASAGLSYEQYF. The chain uses TRBV19 and TRBJ2-7; TRBD2 might be the D (5 bases). CDR1 and CDR2 from the germline V gene are LNHDA and SQIVND (reference sequence). The CDR3 totals 12 residues. Trimming shortened V by 8 bases and J by 0 bases, and 8 bases separated the two germline ends. The variable domain in full, with the rest retrieved from reference TRBV19 and TRBJ2-7, is DGGITQSPKYLFRKEGQNVTLSCEQNLNHDAMYWYRQDPGQGLRLIYYSQIVNDFQKGDIAEGYSVSREKKESFPLTVTSAQKNPTAFYLCASAGLSYEQYFGPGTRLTVT.

The chain joins TRBV19 to TRBJ2-2; 8 bases match TRBD1. V was pared by 7 bases and J by 7 bases, with 8 bases of the junction left unmatched. CDR3 length: 14 amino acids. Looked up from germline, CDR1 is LNHDA and CDR2 is SQIVND (reference sequence). For the CDR3, the DNA is TGTGCCAGTACAGGGGGCGAAAAGGGCGGGGAGCTGTTTTTT. Protein product: CASTGGEKGGELFF.

V is TRBV18 and J is TRBJ2-2; D is ambiguous. Looked up from germline, CDR1 is KGHSH and CDR2 is LQKENI. The CDR3 consists of 16 residues. Trimming removed 1 base from V and 2 bases from J, with 11 bases in between. CDR3 DNA sequence: TGTGCCAGCTCACCACATTCGGCCATCAACACCGGGGAGCTGTTTTTT. This codes for CASSPHSAINTGELFF.